Here is one T cell receptor (beta chain) with its context. Its antigen is currently not known. No much larger clone is present one base from it, and per-base qualities are unavailable. Sequencing used an Illumina HiSeq 2500. Quantitative 5'-RACE with molecular barcodes was the method used to prepare the TCR beta libraries. The authors processed their data as follows. A new computational method based on a probabilistic model of VDJ rearrangement was used to identify disease-linked TCR variants. TCRdb ran its own pipeline on the public reads, namely fastp trimming at Q25 and MiXCR clone calling, and kept in-frame beta chains. When rows share a CDR3 protein, they turn into one entry using the most common DNA and genes. These V and J calls rely on TCRdb rather than the paper's analysis. The sample table contains roughly 440,000 distinct CDR3 sequences; only one count was recorded for roughly 15% of them. The top ten hold over 1% of the sample.

These data are taken from a study of CD8 T cells in ankylosing spondylitis (dated by TCRdb to 2016 to 2017). About the investigation overall: To find TCR variants linked to disease, the study profiled T cell receptor beta repertoires in ankylosing spondylitis patients and healthy donors. The full study cohort comprised around 23 ankylosing spondylitis patients and some 100 healthy donors. Peripheral blood was sampled, and synovial fluid was additionally collected from ankylosing spondylitis patients. Findings and caveats that apply to the study as a whole: A TCR beta motif made up of eight highly homologous amino acid variants appeared to be characteristic of blood from ankylosing spondylitis patients. Significant enrichment of the disease-linked clones was reported in matched synovial fluid samples from ankylosing spondylitis patients. Some motif variants were previously reported in synovial fluid and blood of reactive arthritis patients, suggesting common disease-initiation mechanisms. In peripheral blood, the disease-linked clones were found at relatively low frequencies and had a CD8+ phenotype.

The clonotype was recovered from a male donor with ankylosing spondylitis. Sequencing was performed on blood, either unsorted or a sorted T cell fraction (not recorded which).

The nucleotide sequence reads as follows: TGTGCCAGCAGTACAGGACAGGTCTCACCCCTCCACTTT. It is translated as CASSTGQVSPLHF. Recombination joined TRBV6-1 with TRBJ1-6; the central 7 bases match TRBD1. V is cut back by 5 bases and J by 10 bases, with 5 bases in the junction unmatched. The germline V gene provides CDR1 MNHNS and CDR2 SASEGT. The CDR3 measures 13 amino acids from cysteine to phenylalanine. Only CDR3 DNA is held: 39 bases, read in frame from base 1.